This is a list of T cell receptor beta chains from one sample in a study of shared clonotypes between healthy human individuals. Assay: immunoSEQ multiplex PCR; the TCRdb copy retains only in-frame clones and omits some. The table records approximately 650,000 clones, just under 97% of them present only once. Sample: naive CD8+ T cells sorted from blood. These TCRs come from a woman in her thirties in good health. Both conserved end residues are part of each CDR3. The D gene is left open where the match is weak. Size tells how often a clone was seen (once, few, many) or the class of an expanded clone, and some rows leave it out.

V gene,clone size,D gene,J gene,CDR3 protein,CDR3 DNA
TRBV28,once,NA,TRBJ1-2,CASSSVQGPGDYGYTF,TGTGCCAGCAGTTCAGTACAGGGTCCCGGGGACTATGGCTACACCTTC
TRBV28,NA,NA,TRBJ2-4,CASSAFRWTADLGNIQYF,TGTGCCAGCAGTGCATTTCGGTGGACAGCAGACCTGGGAAACATTCAGTACTTC
TRBV14,NA,TRBD1,TRBJ1-1,CASSHHPAGTGKGEAFF,TGTGCCAGCAGCCACCACCCGGCGGGGACAGGGAAGGGTGAAGCTTTCTTT
TRBV27,NA,NA,TRBJ1-3,CASRGDGNTIYF,TGTGCCAGCAGAGGGGATGGAAACACCATATATTTT
TRBV10-1,NA,NA,TRBJ2-2,CASSELRTDSTGELFF,TGCGCCAGCAGTGAGTTAAGGACAGACAGCACCGGGGAGCTGTTTTTT
TRBV27,NA,TRBD1,TRBJ2-7,CASSSPQDRGGEQYF,TGTGCCAGCAGTTCTCCACAGGACAGGGGAGGAGAGCAGTACTTC
TRBV19,once,TRBD1,TRBJ1-1,CASRNRDRNTEAFF,TGTGCCAGCAGAAACCGGGACAGAAACACTGAAGCTTTCTTT
TRBV27,NA,NA,TRBJ2-7,CASSLVGRDGTYEQYF,TGTGCCAGCAGTTTAGTAGGGCGGGACGGGACCTACGAGCAGTACTTC
TRBV27,NA,NA,TRBJ1-2,CASSPGTVEGYTF,TGTGCCAGCAGTCCCGGGACGGTTGAGGGCTACACCTTC
TRBV5-6,NA,NA,TRBJ2-2,CASSLAGGLGGTGELFF,TGTGCCAGCAGCTTGGCAGGGGGGCTGGGAGGCACCGGGGAGCTGTTTTTT
TRBV27,NA,NA,TRBJ1-2,CASSNGNPNYGYTF,TGTGCCAGCAGCAACGGAAACCCTAACTATGGCTACACCTTC
TRBV28,NA,NA,TRBJ2-5,CAISSGSYQETQYF,TGTGCCATCAGTAGCGGTTCGTACCAAGAGACCCAGTACTTC
TRBV2,once,NA,TRBJ1-2,CASSPNPHLQQDTNYGYTF,TGTGCCAGCAGTCCTAACCCCCATCTCCAGCAGGACACCAACTATGGCTACACCTTC
TRBV5-8,NA,NA,TRBJ1-5,CASSFLAGRQPQHF,TGTGCCAGCAGCTTTCTGGCCGGTCGCCAGCCCCAGCATTTT
TRBV2,NA,NA,TRBJ2-2,CASSDVGAGRELFF,TGTGCCAGCAGTGATGTAGGGGCGGGAAGGGAGCTGTTTTTT
TRBV7-9,NA,NA,TRBJ1-1,CASSKNTEAFF,TGTGCCAGCAGTAAAAACACTGAAGCTTTCTTT
TRBV27,NA,NA,TRBJ1-5,CASSVQGTTGPQHF,TGTGCCAGCAGCGTCCAGGGGACCACCGGGCCCCAGCATTTT
TRBV9,NA,NA,TRBJ1-4,CASSVGDGKLFF,TGTGCCAGCAGCGTGGGGGACGGAAAACTGTTTTTT
TRBV11-2,NA,NA,TRBJ2-3,CASILGDTQYF,TGTGCCAGCATTCTGGGGGATACGCAGTATTTT
TRBV6-1,NA,TRBD2,TRBJ2-3,CASSDGTSRADTQYF,TGTGCCAGCAGTGATGGGACTAGCCGTGCAGATACGCAGTATTTT
TRBV5-1,once,TRBD1,TRBJ2-7,CASSSTGLVYEQYF,TGCGCCAGCAGCTCGACAGGGTTAGTTTACGAGCAGTACTTC
TRBV28,NA,TRBD1,TRBJ1-5,CASSRIQGWNQPQHF,TGTGCCAGCAGCCGAATACAGGGGTGGAATCAGCCCCAGCATTTT
TRBV15,NA,NA,TRBJ1-1,CATSRDMGRHTEAFF,TGTGCCACCAGCAGAGATATGGGTAGGCACACTGAAGCTTTCTTT
TRBV7-9,NA,NA,TRBJ2-3,CASSLGPGAADTQYF,TGTGCCAGCAGCTTAGGGCCGGGAGCCGCAGATACGCAGTATTTT
TRBV7-3,NA,TRBD1,TRBJ2-3,CASSDGQGADTQYF,TGTGCCAGCAGCGATGGACAGGGGGCTGATACGCAGTATTTT
TRBV5-5,NA,TRBD1,TRBJ2-1,CASSAGTGGYEQFF,TGTGCCAGCAGCGCCGGGACAGGTGGCTATGAGCAGTTCTTC
TRBV6-1,NA,NA,TRBJ2-7,CASPPDDGAYEQYF,TGTGCCAGCCCCCCTGACGACGGCGCCTACGAGCAGTACTTC
TRBV7-9,once,TRBD2,TRBJ2-7,CASSQEYSSGYEQYF,TGTGCCAGCAGTCAAGAATATTCTAGCGGGTACGAGCAGTACTTC
TRBV28,NA,TRBD2,TRBJ2-7,CASSLLPGTRAYEQYF,TGTGCCAGCAGTTTACTGCCCGGGACTAGAGCCTACGAGCAGTACTTC
TRBV7-9,NA,TRBD1,TRBJ2-3,CASSPRDRQRGDTDTQYF,TGTGCCAGCAGCCCACGGGACAGGCAACGAGGAGACACAGATACGCAGTATTTT
TRBV11-2,NA,NA,TRBJ2-1,CASSLDRGSYNEQFF,TGTGCCAGCAGCTTAGATCGTGGGTCCTACAATGAGCAGTTCTTC
TRBV29-1,once,TRBD1,TRBJ1-2,CSAEQGAIGYTF,TGCAGCGCCGAACAGGGGGCAATAGGCTACACCTTC
TRBV25-1,NA,NA,TRBJ2-5,CASTSGGLRPPYF,TGTGCCAGCACTTCGGGTGGCTTGAGACCCCCCTACTTC
TRBV6-5,NA,NA,TRBJ1-1,CASRSGRTEAFF,TGTGCCAGCAGATCGGGTCGCACTGAAGCTTTCTTT
TRBV2,few,TRBD1,TRBJ2-2,CASRDRGEAGELFF,TGTGCCAGCAGGGACAGGGGGGAAGCCGGGGAGCTGTTTTTT
TRBV29-1,NA,NA,TRBJ2-7,CSVEDINEQYF,TGCAGCGTTGAAGACATCAACGAGCAGTACTTC
TRBV6-5,NA,NA,TRBJ2-1,CASSYGGTDEQFF,TGTGCCAGCAGTTACGGGGGGACCGATGAGCAGTTCTTC
TRBV29-1,NA,NA,TRBJ2-2,CSVVADHTGELFF,TGCAGCGTTGTAGCGGATCACACCGGGGAGCTGTTTTTT
TRBV4-2,once,TRBD2,TRBJ2-3,CASSHRLAGAADTQYF,TGTGCCAGCAGCCACCGACTAGCGGGGGCGGCAGATACGCAGTATTTT
TRBV7-9,NA,NA,TRBJ2-3,CASSDETDTQYF,TGTGCCAGCAGCGACGAAACAGATACGCAGTATTTT
TRBV19,NA,NA,TRBJ2-1,CASSGWEQTSYNEQFF,TGTGCCAGTAGTGGATGGGAACAGACCTCCTACAATGAGCAGTTCTTC
TRBV28,NA,TRBD1,TRBJ2-3,CASSNDRGIGDTQYF,TGTGCCAGCAGTAACGACAGGGGCATCGGAGATACGCAGTATTTT
TRBV11-2,NA,NA,TRBJ2-5,CASSLGTLKGSRETQYF,TGTGCCAGCAGCTTAGGTACTCTTAAGGGGAGTAGAGAGACCCAGTACTTC
TRBV6-1,NA,NA,TRBJ1-5,CAIQDWGEGNQPQHF,TGTGCCATACAGGATTGGGGGGAGGGCAATCAGCCCCAGCATTTT
TRBV7-9,NA,NA,TRBJ1-2,CASSLTILDYGYTF,TGTGCCAGCAGCCTCACAATCTTGGACTATGGCTACACCTTC
TRBV2,NA,NA,TRBJ1-1,CASSEALGVRTEAFF,TGTGCCAGCAGTGAAGCGCTAGGGGTGCGTACTGAAGCTTTCTTT
TRBV2,once,NA,TRBJ2-7,CASLWTGMANEQYF,TGTGCCAGCCTTTGGACGGGGATGGCTAACGAGCAGTACTTC